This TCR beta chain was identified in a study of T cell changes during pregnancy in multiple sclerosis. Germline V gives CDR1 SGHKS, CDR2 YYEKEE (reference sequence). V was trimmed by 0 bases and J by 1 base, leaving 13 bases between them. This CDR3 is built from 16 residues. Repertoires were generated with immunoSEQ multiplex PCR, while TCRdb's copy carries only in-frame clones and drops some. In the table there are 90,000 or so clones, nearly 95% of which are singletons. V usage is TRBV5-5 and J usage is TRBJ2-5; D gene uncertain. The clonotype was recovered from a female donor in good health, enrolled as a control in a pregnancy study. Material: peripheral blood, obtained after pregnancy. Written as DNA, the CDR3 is TGTGCCAGCAGCTTGGGGCCAATCCCGTCCCAAGAGACCCAGTACTTC. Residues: CASSLGPIPSQETQYF.